Each of the 14 T cell receptor beta chains below was sequenced from the same sample in a study of T cells in Graves' hyperthyroidism and ophthalmopathy. TCR beta CDR3 regions were amplified from RNA transcripts. Using the HTBI primer set, a first-round RT-PCR was run on the TCR CDR3. TCRdb called the multiplex PCR reads again in MiXCR, with one record for every CDR3 protein. The sample lists more than 650,000 distinct CDR3 sequences, around 15% occurring once. Material for sequencing was blood. These receptors came from a woman under 30 with Graves' hyperthyroidism.

In this sample, this clonotype turned up many times. This chain uses TRBV7-8 with TRBJ2-1; D call uncertain. Between the trimmed V and J ends, which lost 1 base and 13 bases, there was a span of 17 bases. The germline CDR1 and CDR2 sequences are SGHVS and FQNEAQ. This CDR3 spans 14 amino acids. This chain's CDR3 is CASSLDEFLAQQFF. CDR3 nucleotide sequence: TGTGCCAGCAGCTTAGACGAGTTTTTAGCCCAACAGTTCTTC.

This clonotype was seen ten or more times. The gene calls are TRBV12-5 and TRBJ2-2; 10 positions match TRBD2. The germline gives CDR1 LGHNT, CDR2 FRNRAP. The CDR3 is made up of 16 amino acids. Unmatched junction bases numbered 6, after V lost 4 bases and J lost 4 bases. The CDR3 DNA follows: TGTGCTAGTGGTTCCAGGACTAGCGGACGCACCGGGGAGCTGTTTTTT. It encodes CASGSRTSGRTGELFF. The full variable domain, in which reference TRBV12-5 and TRBJ2-2 provide the parts outside the CDR3, is DARVTQTPRHKVTEMGQEVTMRCQPILGHNTVFWYRQTMMQGLELLAYFRNRAPLDDSGMPKDRFSAEMPDATLATLKIQPSEPRDSAVYFCASGSRTSGRTGELFFGEGSRLTVL.

This clonotype was found many times. This chain joins TRBV18 and TRBJ1-2; perhaps TRBD1 as D (6 bases). Germline V gene lookup returns CDR1 KGHSH and CDR2 LQKENI. CDR3 length: 14 amino acids. V was shortened by 3 bases and J by 2 bases, with 10 bases between the two germline ends. CDR3 coding DNA: TGTGCCAGCTCACCGTACGGGACAAACTATGGCTACACCTTC. Protein: CASSPYGTNYGYTF.

This clonotype appeared a few times. The CDR3 DNA sequence: TGCGCCAGCAGCCCTTCAGGACAGGGGTCGTGGTTGGTTTCTCCTGAAGCTTTCTTT. Amino acid sequence: CASSPSGQGSWLVSPEAFF. The chain carries TRBV5-1 and TRBJ1-1, with 9 bases fitting TRBD1. CDR1 is SGHRS and CDR2 is YFSETQ in the germline V gene. Trimming removed 4 bases from V and 6 bases from J; junction bases left unmatched: 22. The CDR3 runs to 19 residues.

The chain couples TRBV6-2 or TRBV6-3 to TRBJ2-5, with D maybe TRBD1 (6 bases). This CDR3 region has 13 residues. Trimming took off 6 bases at V and 4 bases at J, with 12 bases between the two ends. Germline V gene data show CDR1 as MNHEY and CDR2 as SVGEGT. The CDR3 DNA is TGTGCCAGCAGCTCCGGACAGCGAGAGACCCAGTACTTC. Its protein is CASSSGQRETQYF.

This clonotype has at least ten counts. The chain is built from TRBV7-3 and TRBJ2-3; weak D call: TRBD2 (7 bases). The CDR3 is made up of 15 amino acids. Per germline, CDR1 SGHTA and CDR2 FQGTGA. Trimming removed 5 bases at V and 3 bases at J, with 15 bases between. The CDR3 region has the DNA TGTGCCAGCAGCGGCGGGGGCAGTCGGACAGATACGCAGTATTTT. It specifies CASSGGGSRTDTQYF.

This clonotype was picked up many times. The chain uses TRBV11-3 and TRBJ1-3; TRBD1 matches at 9 bases. This CDR3 is 15 amino acids long. Germline CDR1 reads SGHNT; CDR2 reads YENEEA. V trimming: 7 bases; J trimming: 3 bases; junction bases outside the gene matches: 7. The CDR3 region is CASNSPDRGGNTIYF. The CDR3 DNA is TGTGCCAGCAACTCCCCGGACAGGGGTGGAAACACCATATATTTT.

Only a few counts were recorded for this clonotype. This chain joins TRBV2 and TRBJ1-2; no clear D gene. In germline, CDR1 is SNHLY, CDR2 FYNNEI. The V end was cut by 0 bases, the J end by 4 bases, with 9 bases between. This CDR3 is built from 14 residues. The CDR3 bases are TGTGCCAGCAGTGAAGCGGAGCGGGGCTATGGCTACACCTTC. It translates to CASSEAERGYGYTF.

Many counts were recorded for this clonotype. The chain carries TRBV7-9 and TRBJ1-4, with TRBD1 identical over 7 bases. The CDR3 length is 14 residues. The V and J ends lost 3 bases and 6 bases, in that order; junction bases with no gene match: 4. From germline, CDR1 is SEHNR and CDR2 FQNEAQ (reference sequence). The CDR3 here is CASSLTGWDEKLFF. In DNA form, the CDR3 reads TGTGCCAGCAGCTTGACAGGGTGGGATGAAAAACTGTTTTTT.

The chain is built from TRBV6-2 or TRBV6-3 and TRBJ2-7; possible D gene TRBD1, 6 bases. V lost 4 bases to trimming and J lost 5 bases, with 15 bases between them. The CDR3 extends over 14 amino acids. The germline V gene has CDR1 MNHEY and CDR2 SVGEGT. This CDR3 reads CASSFQGRANEQYF. The CDR3 region has the DNA TGTGCCAGCAGTTTCCAGGGGCGAGCGAACGAGCAGTACTTC.

This clonotype has a handful of counts. The rearrangement links TRBV6-2 or TRBV6-3 to TRBJ1-6; D uncertain. The CDR3 consists of 13 residues. Trimming removed 2 bases at V and 9 bases at J, with 8 bases between. Germline V lookup: CDR1 MNHEY, CDR2 SVGEGT. Written as DNA, the CDR3 is TGTGCCAGCAGTTACGGGATGAGTTCACCCCTCCACTTT. This translates into CASSYGMSSPLHF.

The chain is built from TRBV5-1 and TRBJ2-5, with a tentative D call TRBD1 (5 bases). This CDR3 spans 15 amino acids. Germline V gives CDR1 SGHRS, CDR2 YFSETQ. V shed 1 base and J shed 1 base, with 11 bases lying between them. CDR3 residues: CASSLSNRPQETQYF. CDR3 sequence (DNA): TGCGCCAGCAGCTTGTCTAACAGGCCCCAAGAGACCCAGTACTTC.

The chain employs TRBV7-2 and TRBJ1-1; 8 bases are a match to TRBD1. J was trimmed by 6 bases and V by 1 base; bases with no gene match: 4. Germline CDR1 SGHTA, CDR2 FQGNSA. The CDR3 consists of 14 residues. DNA for the CDR3: TGTGCCAGCAGCTTAGTTCAGGGGGCGTCTGAAGCTTTCTTT. This translates into CASSLVQGASEAFF. The full variable domain, in which reference TRBV7-2 and TRBJ1-1 provide the parts outside the CDR3, is GAGVSQSPSNKVTEKGKDVELRCDPISGHTALYWYRQSLGQGLEFLIYFQGNSAPDKSGLPSDRFSAERTGGSVSTLTIQRTQQEDSAVYLCASSLVQGASEAFFGQGTRLTVV.

This clonotype occurred a few times. This sequence joins TRBV6-2 or TRBV6-3 and TRBJ2-7; the D is unclear. CDR1 and CDR2 (germline): MNHEY, SVGEGT. Trimming removed 8 bases from V and 3 bases from J, with 23 bases in between. This CDR3 comprises 16 residues. The CDR3 here is CASRAAASRTGYEQYF. In nucleotides, the CDR3 is TGTGCCAGCCGAGCCGCGGCGTCCCGGACCGGCTACGAGCAGTACTTC.